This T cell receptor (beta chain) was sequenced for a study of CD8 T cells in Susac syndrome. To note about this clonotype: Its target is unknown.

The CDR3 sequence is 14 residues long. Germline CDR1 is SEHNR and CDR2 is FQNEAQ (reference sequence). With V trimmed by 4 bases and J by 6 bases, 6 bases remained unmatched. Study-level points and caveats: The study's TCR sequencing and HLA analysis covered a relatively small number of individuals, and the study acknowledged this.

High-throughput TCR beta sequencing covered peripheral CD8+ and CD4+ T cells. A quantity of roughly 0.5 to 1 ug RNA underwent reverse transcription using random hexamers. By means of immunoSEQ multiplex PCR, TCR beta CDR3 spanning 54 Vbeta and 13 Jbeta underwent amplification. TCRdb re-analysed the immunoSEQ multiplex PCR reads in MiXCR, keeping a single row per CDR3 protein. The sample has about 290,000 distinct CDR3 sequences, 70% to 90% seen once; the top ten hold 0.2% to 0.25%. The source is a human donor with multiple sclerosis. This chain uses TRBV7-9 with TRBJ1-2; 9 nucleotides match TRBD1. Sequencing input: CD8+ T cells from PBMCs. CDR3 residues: CASSSRDRENGYTF. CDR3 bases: TGTGCCAGCAGCTCCCGGGACAGGGAGAATGGCTACACCTTC.